Below, 21 T cell receptor beta chains from the same sample are listed, as sequenced in a study of metastatic and nonmetastatic thyroid tumors. Until they underwent thyroid surgery, no patient had received any treatment. With MiXCR, TCRdb called clones anew from the PCR reads. Of 15,000 to 20,000 clones listed, 33% were seen once; the top ten hold more than 10%. Source material: tumor tissue. The receptors come from a male donor with papillary thyroid cancer or a benign thyroid nodule (not recorded which). Some clones in this sample may be carry-over from other donors' samples.

The chain links TRBV2 to TRBJ2-7, with a tentative D call TRBD1 (6 bases). CDR3 length equals 12 residues. Germline V gene lookup returns CDR1 SNHLY and CDR2 FYNNEI. The germline V and J ends were trimmed by 5 bases and 4 bases, with 9 bases remaining between them. DNA for the CDR3: TGTGCCAGCAGTAGAACAGGGTACGAGCAGTACTTC. Encoded protein: CASSRTGYEQYF. Looking up the rest from reference TRBV2 and TRBJ2-7 gives the full variable domain: EPEVTQTPSHQVTQMGQEVILRCVPISNHLYFYWYRQILGQKVEFLVSFYNNEISEKSEIFDDQFSVERPDGSNFTLKIRSTKLEDSAMYFCASSRTGYEQYFGPGTRLTVT.

Only a few counts were recorded for this clone. DNA of the CDR3: TGCGCCAGCAGCCTCCAACTAGCGGGAGGCTACGAGCAGTACGTC. Translation gives CASSLQLAGGYEQYV. This chain links TRBV4-1 with TRBJ2-7; 12 bases line up with TRBD2. CDR3 length equals 15 residues. Per germline, CDR1 MGHRA and CDR2 YSYEKL. J was trimmed by 3 bases and V by 4 bases; bases with no gene match: 4.

This clone is classed as medium-sized. V usage is TRBV11-2 and J usage is TRBJ1-1; D is possibly TRBD1 (5 bases). The CDR3 spans 13 residues. The germline gives CDR1 SGHAT, CDR2 FQNNGV. Trimming removed 3 bases from V and 10 bases from J, with 15 bases in between. The CDR3 nucleotides read TGTGCCAGCAGCTTGGGGGAAAGGGCGGGAGCTTTCTTT. Protein product: CASSLGERAGAFF.

In its sample, this clone was seen many times. In DNA, the CDR3 is TGTGCCAGCAGTTCCCCCGGGACAGCCAATCAGCCCCAGCATTTT. It specifies CASSSPGTANQPQHF. V gene TRBV6-1 combines with J gene TRBJ1-5; 7 bases agree with TRBD1. After removal of 5 bases from V and 3 bases from J, the junction contained 7 bases not matched to a gene. The CDR3 is made up of 15 amino acids. Germline V gives CDR1 MNHNS, CDR2 SASEGT.

By share, this clone ranks as medium-sized (0.01 to 0.1%). The chain joins TRBV19 to TRBJ2-3; D not resolved. The CDR3 covers 15 residues. The V end was cut by 2 bases, the J end by 0 bases, with 9 bases between. The germline CDR1 and CDR2 sequences are LNHDA and SQIVND (reference sequence). The CDR3: CASSIKTSSTDTQYF. The CDR3 region has the DNA TGTGCCAGTAGTATAAAGACATCTAGCACAGATACGCAGTATTTT.

V gene TRBV28 combines with J gene TRBJ1-3; no definite D call. This CDR3 has 14 amino acids. Trimming stripped 4 bases from V and 0 bases from J, with 7 bases between. From germline, CDR1 is MDHEN and CDR2 SYDVKM. The CDR3 nucleotides read TGTGCCAGCAGTTCTGGTTTCTCTGGAAACACCATATATTTT. Its translation is CASSSGFSGNTIYF.

Concerning this clone: It is likely a read error, because the conserved phenylalanine at the end of the CDR3 is missing. The rearrangement links TRBV28 to TRBJ2-7, with D possibly being TRBD2 (5 bases). The assigned J gene may be wrong: the sequence end matches TRBJ2-1 better. The CDR3 spans 11 residues. From germline, CDR1 is MDHEN and CDR2 SYDVKM. The CDR3 is CASSPDYEQFC. The CDR3 DNA reads TGTGCAAGCAGTCCTGACTACGAGCAGTTCTGC.

The sample holds many counts of this clone. This rearrangement joins TRBV30 to TRBJ2-4, with D perhaps TRBD1 (6 bases). This CDR3 has 14 residues. V dropped 5 bases and J dropped 0 bases, with 11 bases sitting between them. Germline V gives CDR1 GTSNPN, CDR2 SVGIG (reference sequence). CDR3 amino acids: CAWSDRLAKNIQYF. Here the CDR3 DNA reads TGTGCCTGGTCGGACAGACTAGCCAAAAACATTCAGTACTTC.

The V and J genes are TRBV15 and TRBJ2-7; 14 nucleotides align to TRBD2. The CDR3 is 18 residues long. After removal of 5 bases from V and 3 bases from J, the junction contained 12 bases not matched to a gene. Germline loops: CDR1 LNHNV, CDR2 YYDKDF (reference sequence). This chain's CDR3 is CATSSWGLAGALNYEQYF. CDR3 nucleotides: TGTGCCACCAGCTCATGGGGACTAGCGGGGGCCCTAAACTACGAGCAGTACTTC.

By share, this clone counts as medium-sized (0.01 to 0.1%). This rearrangement joins TRBV12-3 or TRBV12-4 to TRBJ1-6; possible D gene TRBD1, 5 bases. V dropped 1 base and J dropped 1 base, with 14 bases sitting between them. This CDR3 spans 18 amino acids. The CDR3, as DNA: TGTGCCAGCAGTTTAGTAACGGGGCTGAGATCCTATAATTCACCCCTCCACTTT. Protein: CASSLVTGLRSYNSPLHF.

Concerning this clone: Lacking the conserved final phenylalanine or tryptophan, this CDR3 likely reflects a read error. The DNA is omitted, as the CDR3 cannot be located on it reliably, and the CDR3 follows TCRdb's listing. This CDR3 is CASSSQGTADEKYL. The chain links TRBV5-1 to TRBJ2-7. Termini included, the CDR3 measures 14 amino acids. The germline gives CDR1 SGHRS, CDR2 YFSETQ.

This clone occurred many times. J is TRBJ1-1 and V is TRBV24-1; 8 positions agree with TRBD1. Per germline, CDR1 KGHDR and CDR2 SFDVKD. The CDR3 has 14 residues. V dropped 7 bases and J dropped 5; count of bases not matched to a gene: 8. The CDR3 nucleotides read TGTGCCACCAGGAAACAGGGGGGAGGGACTGAAGCTTTCTTT. Encoded protein: CATRKQGGGTEAFF.

In its sample, this clone ranks as medium-sized. The chain carries TRBV10-2 and TRBJ2-7; TRBD2 matches at 7 bases. The CDR3 has 13 residues. CDR1 WSHSY and CDR2 SAAADI come from the germline V gene. The V and J ends lost 8 bases and 3 bases, in that order; junction bases with no gene match: 7. The CDR3 protein is CASGGAGYYEQYF. CDR3 in DNA: TGCGCCAGCGGGGGAGCGGGATACTACGAGCAGTACTTC.

The V gene is TRBV6-2 or TRBV6-3, the J gene TRBJ2-7; D remains unclear. The germline V gene encodes CDR1 MNHEY and CDR2 SVGEGT. The CDR3 is 12 amino acids. V dropped 2 bases and J dropped 2 bases, with 4 bases sitting between them. This CDR3 reads CASSYPPYEQYF. CDR3 nucleotide sequence: TGTGCCAGCAGTTACCCCCCCTACGAGCAGTACTTC.

As to this clone: Since the CDR3 does not end with the conserved phenylalanine or tryptophan, this likely comes from a read error. The genes are TRBV29-1 and TRBJ1-3; a weak D match, TRBD1 (5 bases). Germline V gene sequence: CDR1 SQVTM, CDR2 ANQGSEA. The CDR3 is 14 amino acids. The CDR3, as DNA: TGCAGTGTCGGGGGTAGAGGCTCTGGAAACACCATATATTAT. Its translation is CSVGGRGSGNTIYY.

This clone was seen more than once but under ten times. This chain links TRBV10-1 with TRBJ1-1; D unresolved. Trimming cost V 2 bases and J 1 base, with 5 bases left between them. CDR3 length: 13 amino acids. From germline, CDR1 is WNHNN and CDR2 SYGVQD (reference sequence). CDR3 in amino acids: CASSESKNTEAFF. Written as DNA, the CDR3 is TGCGCCAGCAGTGAGAGTAAGAACACTGAAGCTTTCTTT.

The rearrangement uses TRBV14 and TRBJ2-1; a weak D match, TRBD1 (6 bases). CDR3 length: 15 amino acids. Between the trimmed V and J ends, which lost 1 base and 5 bases, there was a span of 12 bases. CDR1 is SGHDN and CDR2 is FVKESK in the germline V gene. CDR3 in DNA: TGTGCCAGCAGCCAAGTAAGGACAGTAAACAATGAGCAGTTCTTC. Translated, it gives CASSQVRTVNNEQFF.

At least ten counts were recorded for this clone. This sequence joins TRBV5-6 and TRBJ1-2; 7 bases match TRBD1. Germline V CDR1 and CDR2: SGHDT, YYEEEE. V trimming: 0 bases; J trimming: 4 bases; junction bases outside the gene matches: 6. CDR3 length: 15 residues. The CDR3: CASSLVTGAFYGYTF. In DNA, the CDR3 is TGTGCCAGCAGCTTGGTAACAGGGGCGTTCTATGGCTACACCTTC.

In its sample, this clone was seen many times. The V call is TRBV6-1, the J call TRBJ1-2, with D maybe TRBD1 (6 bases). The CDR3 is 11 residues long. Germline V CDR1 and CDR2: MNHNS, SASEGT. Trimming stripped 8 bases from V and 8 bases from J, with 12 bases between. The DNA for the CDR3 is TGTGCCAGCTCCCGGGGGGGCGGCTACACCTTC. Protein sequence: CASSRGGGYTF.

The rearrangement links TRBV5-8 to TRBJ1-4; D not certain. The CDR3 runs to 16 residues. V was clipped by 0 bases and J by 4 bases, with 13 bases between them. Germline V CDR1 and CDR2: SGHTS, YDEGEE. DNA for the CDR3: TGTGCCAGCAGCTTGGCCATGCAGGTTTTTAATGAAAAACTGTTTTTT. It specifies CASSLAMQVFNEKLFF.

This rearrangement joins TRBV4-1 to TRBJ2-2; a possible D gene is TRBD1 (5 bases). V shed 2 bases and J shed 6 bases, with 7 bases lying between them. The germline CDR1 and CDR2 sequences are MGHRA and YSYEKL. CDR3 length equals 13 residues. The CDR3 nucleotides are TGCGCCAGCAGCCAAAAAGGGGCCGGGGAGCTGTTTTTT. Protein: CASSQKGAGELFF.